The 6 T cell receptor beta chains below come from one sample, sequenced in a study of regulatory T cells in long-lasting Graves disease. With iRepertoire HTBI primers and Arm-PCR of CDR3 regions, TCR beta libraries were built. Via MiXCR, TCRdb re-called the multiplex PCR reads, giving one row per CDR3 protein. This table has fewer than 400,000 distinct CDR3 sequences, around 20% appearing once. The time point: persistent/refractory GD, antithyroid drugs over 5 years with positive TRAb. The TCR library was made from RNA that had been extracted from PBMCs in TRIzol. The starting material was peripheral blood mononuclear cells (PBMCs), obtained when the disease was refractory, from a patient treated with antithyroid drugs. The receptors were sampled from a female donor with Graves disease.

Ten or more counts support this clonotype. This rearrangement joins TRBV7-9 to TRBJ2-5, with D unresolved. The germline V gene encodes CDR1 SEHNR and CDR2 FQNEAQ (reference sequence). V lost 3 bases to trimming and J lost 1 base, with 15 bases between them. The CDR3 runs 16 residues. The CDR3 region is CASSFFFRVVQETQYF. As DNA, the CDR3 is TGTGCCAGCAGCTTTTTTTTCCGGGTGGTCCAAGAGACCCAGTACTTC.

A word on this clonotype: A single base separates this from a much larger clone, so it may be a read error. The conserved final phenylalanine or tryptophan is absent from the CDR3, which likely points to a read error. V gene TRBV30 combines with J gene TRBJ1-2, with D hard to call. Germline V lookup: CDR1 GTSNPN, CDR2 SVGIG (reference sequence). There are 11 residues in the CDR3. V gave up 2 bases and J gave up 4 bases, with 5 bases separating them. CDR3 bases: TGTGCCTGGAGTCCCGGCTATGGCTACACCTCC. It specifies CAWSPGYGYTS.

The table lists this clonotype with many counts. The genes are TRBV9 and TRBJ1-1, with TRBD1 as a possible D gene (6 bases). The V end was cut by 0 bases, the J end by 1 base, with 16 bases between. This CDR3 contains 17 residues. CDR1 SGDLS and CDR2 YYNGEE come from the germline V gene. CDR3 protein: CASSVAAKTGPNTEAFF. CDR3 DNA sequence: TGTGCCAGCAGCGTAGCAGCGAAGACAGGCCCGAACACTGAAGCTTTCTTT.

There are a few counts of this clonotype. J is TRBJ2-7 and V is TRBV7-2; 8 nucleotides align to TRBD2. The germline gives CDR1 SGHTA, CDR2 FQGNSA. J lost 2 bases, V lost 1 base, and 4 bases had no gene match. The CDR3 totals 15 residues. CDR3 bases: TGTGCCAGCAGCTTAGAAGCGGGGGCTACCTACGAGCAGTACTTC. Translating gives CASSLEAGATYEQYF.

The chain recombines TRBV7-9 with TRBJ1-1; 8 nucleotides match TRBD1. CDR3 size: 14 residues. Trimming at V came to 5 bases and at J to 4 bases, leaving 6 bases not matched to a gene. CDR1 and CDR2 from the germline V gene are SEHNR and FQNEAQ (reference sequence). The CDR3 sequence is CASSPWDRITEAFF. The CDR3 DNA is TGTGCCAGCAGCCCATGGGACAGGATCACTGAAGCTTTCTTT.

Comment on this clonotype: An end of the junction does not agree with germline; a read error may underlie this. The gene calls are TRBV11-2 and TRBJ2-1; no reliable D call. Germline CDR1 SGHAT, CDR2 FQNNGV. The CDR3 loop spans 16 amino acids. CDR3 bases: TGTGCCAGCAGCCTAGAAGTGGGATACTCCTACAATGAGCAGTTCTTC. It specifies CASSLEVGYSYNEQFF.